These 18 T cell receptor beta chains were all obtained from the same sample, sequenced in a study of T cells in Graves' hyperthyroidism and ophthalmopathy. RNA transcripts provided the source from which TCR beta CDR3 regions were amplified. In the first-round RT-PCR of the TCR CDR3, the HTBI primer set was used. A single record per CDR3 protein comes from TCRdb applying MiXCR to the multiplex PCR reads. The repertoire has about 520,000 distinct CDR3 sequences, approximately 25% of them found once; the top ten carry around 11%. The source material was blood. The origin of the receptors is a woman aged 25-40 years with Graves' ophthalmopathy.

This clonotype occurred many times. The rearrangement links TRBV27 to TRBJ2-7; possible D gene TRBD1, 6 bases. In germline, CDR1 is MNHEY, CDR2 SMNVEV (reference sequence). Trimming cost V 5 bases and J 2 bases, with 16 bases left between them. The CDR3 length is 15 residues. The CDR3 coding sequence is TGTGCCAGCAGTGATACAGGGACCGCACCCTACGAGCAGTACTTC. This sequence encodes CASSDTGTAPYEQYF.

This clonotype occurred many times. The chain is built from TRBV30 and TRBJ2-7; unclear D gene. CDR1 GTSNPN and CDR2 SVGIG come from the germline V gene (reference sequence). This CDR3 is 13 amino acids long. V was trimmed by 3 bases and J by 1 base, leaving 10 bases between them. The CDR3 nucleotides are TGTGCCTGGAGCGTGAAAAGTTCCTACGAGCAGTACTTC. This encodes CAWSVKSSYEQYF.

At least ten counts were recorded for this clonotype. The V and J genes are TRBV14 and TRBJ2-7; 10 positions match TRBD1. The CDR3 sequence is 18 residues long. Germline V gene lookup returns CDR1 SGHDN and CDR2 FVKESK. Unmatched junction bases numbered 11, after V lost 2 bases and J lost 1 base. This chain's CDR3 is CASSQSGQGFWSSYEQYF. The CDR3 coding sequence is TGTGCCAGCAGCCAATCGGGACAGGGGTTTTGGAGTTCCTACGAGCAGTACTTC.

V is TRBV5-6 and J is TRBJ1-1; 8 bases are shared with TRBD1. Germline loops: CDR1 SGHDT, CDR2 YYEEEE. The CDR3 contains 16 residues. J gave up 8 bases and V 0 bases, and 12 bases lay outside the gene matches. CDR3 sequence reads: CASSLGGGQGGIEAFF. The CDR3 bases are TGTGCCAGCAGCTTGGGGGGCGGACAGGGAGGTATCGAAGCTTTCTTT.

This clonotype came up many times. The chain has TRBV29-1 and TRBJ2-7; no definite D call. The V gene's germline CDR1 is SQVTM and CDR2 ANQGSEA. Trimming left V 4 bases short and J 5 bases short, with 12 bases between. The length of the CDR3 is 12 residues. As DNA, the CDR3 is TGCAGCGTTGGTCGTTCCTCGGACGAGCAGTACTTC. Translation: CSVGRSSDEQYF.

Only a few counts were recorded for this clonotype. This rearrangement joins TRBV6-1 to TRBJ1-1; TRBD1 agrees at 9 bases. Germline loops: CDR1 MNHNS, CDR2 SASEGT. V lost 5 bases and J lost 3; bases outside the gene matches: 10. The length of the CDR3 is 16 residues. The DNA for the CDR3 is TGTGCCAGCAGTCCCCCGAGGGACAGGGCGGACACTGAAGCTTTCTTT. Encoded protein: CASSPPRDRADTEAFF.

This chain uses TRBV5-1 with TRBJ2-7; possible D gene TRBD2, 5 bases. Deletions cut 4 bases from V and 5 bases from J, with 22 bases between. Per germline, CDR1 SGHRS and CDR2 YFSETQ. The CDR3 runs 16 residues. As DNA, the CDR3 is TGCGCCAGCAGCCCCGGCCCCGGGAAAATAACTAACGAGCAGTACTTC. This codes for CASSPGPGKITNEQYF.

In its sample, this clonotype was seen many times. V usage is TRBV5-1 and J usage is TRBJ1-2; tentatively, D is TRBD1 (6 bases). The ends were cut back, 2 bases at V and 3 bases at J, with 11 bases in the middle. The length of the CDR3 is 14 residues. Germline loops: CDR1 SGHRS, CDR2 YFSETQ. CDR3 residues: CASSFGGQDYGYTF. The CDR3, as DNA: TGCGCCAGCAGCTTCGGGGGGCAGGACTATGGCTACACCTTC.

This clonotype was seen a handful of times. The chain is built from TRBV18 and TRBJ2-5; the D gene is possibly TRBD2 (5 bases). This CDR3 contains 14 residues. Trimming removed 3 bases at V and 5 bases at J, with 13 bases between. Germline V gene lookup returns CDR1 KGHSH and CDR2 LQKENI. The CDR3 nucleotides are TGTGCCAGCTCACCGGCGCTAGCTGAGGAGACCCAGTACTTC. The encoded protein is CASSPALAEETQYF.

At least ten counts were recorded for this clonotype. The V and J genes are TRBV29-1 and TRBJ1-2; no clear D. Germline CDR1 reads SQVTM; CDR2 reads ANQGSEA. The V and J ends lost 0 bases and 4 bases respectively, with 9 bases between them. This CDR3 contains 13 residues. Here the CDR3 reads CSVEEVPVYGYTF. The CDR3 nucleotides read TGCAGCGTTGAAGAGGTTCCGGTCTATGGCTACACCTTC.

This clonotype came up once. V usage is TRBV28 and J usage is TRBJ2-5; 7 bases fit TRBD1. With 10 bases clipped from V and 5 bases from J, the junction kept 7 bases outside the gene matches. This CDR3 spans 12 amino acids. From germline, CDR1 is MDHEN and CDR2 SYDVKM. The CDR3 DNA follows: TGTGCCACCTTGACAGGGTGGGAGACCCAGTACTTC. It translates to CATLTGWETQYF.

This clonotype appeared many times. V gene TRBV24-1 combines with J gene TRBJ1-1; D is unresolved. Trimming removed 5 bases at V and 1 base at J, with 7 bases between. The CDR3 covers 13 residues. Germline CDR1 KGHDR, CDR2 SFDVKD. In DNA form, the CDR3 reads TGTGCCACCAGTGGGGGTCAGAACACTGAAGCTTTCTTT. Translating gives CATSGGQNTEAFF.

This clonotype was recorded many times. V and J are TRBV28 and TRBJ1-2, with D maybe TRBD1 (5 bases). CDR3 length equals 11 residues. Germline loops: CDR1 MDHEN, CDR2 SYDVKM. Trimming stripped 6 bases from V and 3 bases from J, with 5 bases between. Here the CDR3 DNA reads TGTGCCAGCAGACAGGACTATGGCTACACCTTC. Protein: CASRQDYGYTF.

There are many counts of this clonotype. The chain couples TRBV6-2 or TRBV6-3 to TRBJ1-1, with 7 nucleotides matching TRBD1. Germline assignment: CDR1 MNHEY and CDR2 SVGEGT. The V segment lost 3 bases and the J segment 9 bases; nucleotides outside the gene matches: 7. This CDR3 spans 13 amino acids. CDR3 DNA sequence: TGTGCCAGCAGTTATGCCCAGGGGGGTAAAGCTTTCTTT. Its translation: CASSYAQGGKAFF.

This clonotype was observed many times. The gene calls are TRBV7-9 and TRBJ2-7; tentative D call: TRBD1 (6 bases). The germline V gene has CDR1 SEHNR and CDR2 FQNEAQ (reference sequence). Trimming left V 5 bases short and J 3 bases short, with 17 bases between. CDR3 length: 15 amino acids. Written as DNA, the CDR3 is TGTGCCAGCAGCGACAGCAACAGGGATTACTACGAGCAGTACTTC. Its translation: CASSDSNRDYYEQYF.

The V and J genes are TRBV28 and TRBJ1-5; D possibly corresponds to TRBD1 (6 bases). Between the trimmed V and J ends, which lost 7 bases and 6 bases, there was a span of 16 bases. The length of the CDR3 is 14 residues. Germline V gene sequence: CDR1 MDHEN, CDR2 SYDVKM. The CDR3 loop reads CASTLGGGFQPQHF. The CDR3 region has the DNA TGTGCCAGCACCCTAGGGGGGGGTTTTCAGCCCCAGCATTTT.

The chain employs TRBV6-4 and TRBJ1-1; no clear D gene. The CDR3 spans 13 residues. Germline CDR1 reads MRHNA; CDR2 reads SNTAGT. V shed 8 bases and J shed 3 bases, with 13 bases lying between them. The CDR3 DNA sequence: TGTGCCAGCTGGGCAGCACTATACACTGAAGCTTTCTTT. Amino acids: CASWAALYTEAFF.

This clonotype was recorded at least ten times. The V and J genes are TRBV6-5 and TRBJ2-7; D ambiguous. CDR3 size: 13 residues. V lost 0 bases and J 2 bases, leaving 5 bases between the germline ends. Germline V gene data show CDR1 as MNHEY and CDR2 as SVGAGI. DNA of the CDR3: TGTGCCAGCAGTTACTCGAGGACCTACGAGCAGTACTTC. Its translation: CASSYSRTYEQYF.